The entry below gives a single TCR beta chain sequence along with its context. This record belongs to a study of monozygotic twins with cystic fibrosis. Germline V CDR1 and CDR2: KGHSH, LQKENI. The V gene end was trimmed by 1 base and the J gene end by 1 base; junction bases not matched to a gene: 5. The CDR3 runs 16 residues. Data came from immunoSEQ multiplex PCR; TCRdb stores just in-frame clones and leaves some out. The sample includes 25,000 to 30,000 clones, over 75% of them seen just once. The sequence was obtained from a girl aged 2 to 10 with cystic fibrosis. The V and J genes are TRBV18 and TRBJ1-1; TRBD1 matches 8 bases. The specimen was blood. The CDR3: CASSPRQDRGNTEAFF. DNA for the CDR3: TGTGCCAGCTCACCACGCCAAGACAGGGGGAACACTGAAGCTTTCTTT.